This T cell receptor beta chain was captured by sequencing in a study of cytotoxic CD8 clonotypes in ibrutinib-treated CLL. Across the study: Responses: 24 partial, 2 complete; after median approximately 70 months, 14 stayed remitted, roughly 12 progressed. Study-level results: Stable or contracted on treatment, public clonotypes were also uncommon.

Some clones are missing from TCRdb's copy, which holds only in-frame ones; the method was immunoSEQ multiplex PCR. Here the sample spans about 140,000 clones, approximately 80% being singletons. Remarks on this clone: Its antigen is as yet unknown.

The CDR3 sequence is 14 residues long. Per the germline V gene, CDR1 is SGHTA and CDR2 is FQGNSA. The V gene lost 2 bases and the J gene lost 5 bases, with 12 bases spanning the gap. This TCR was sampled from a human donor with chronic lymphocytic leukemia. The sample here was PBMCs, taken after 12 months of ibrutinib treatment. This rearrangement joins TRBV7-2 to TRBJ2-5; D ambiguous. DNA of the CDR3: TGTGCCAGCAGCTTATCCCGGTCAACCGAGACCCAGTACTTC. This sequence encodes CASSLSRSTETQYF.